Below are 24 T cell receptor beta chains sequenced from a single sample in a study of beta chain features in type 1 diabetes. Expressed TCRB transcripts were sequenced, since all the RNA that had been isolated was reverse transcribed. Sequencing used immunoSEQ multiplex PCR; TCRdb keeps in-frame clones, though not all of them. The table shows approximately 84,000 clones, with roughly a third occurring only once. Sequencing used stem cell memory CD4+ T cells from blood. Receptors originate from a woman younger than 30 in good health.

This clone has more than one count but fewer than ten. V and J are TRBV4-1 and TRBJ2-1, with 8 bases identical to TRBD1. The V gene's germline CDR1 is MGHRA and CDR2 YSYEKL. This CDR3 spans 15 amino acids. V lost 5 bases and J lost 8; bases outside the gene matches: 11. The CDR3 reads CASSSPGGLEDEQFF. The CDR3 DNA sequence: TGCGCCAGCAGCTCCCCAGGGGGCTTGGAAGATGAGCAGTTCTTC.

The chain joins TRBV18 to TRBJ1-5; no firm D call. Germline loops: CDR1 KGHSH, CDR2 LQKENI. V was shortened by 2 bases and J by 1 base, with 9 bases between the two germline ends. This CDR3 comprises 15 residues. CDR3 sequence reads: CASSPNRASNQPQHF. The CDR3 DNA reads TGTGCCAGCTCACCAAATCGCGCAAGCAATCAGCCCCAGCATTTT.

Only a few counts were recorded for this clone. The rearrangement links TRBV5-4 to TRBJ2-1; no reliable D call. The CDR3 consists of 13 residues. Germline assignment: CDR1 SGHNT and CDR2 YYREEE (reference sequence). The V end lost 4 bases, the J end lost 5 bases, and 10 bases lay between the germline ends. CDR3 residues: CASSPWLHNEQFF. CDR3 coding DNA: TGTGCCAGCAGCCCCTGGCTGCACAATGAGCAGTTCTTC.

In this sample, this clone turned up a few times. This chain links TRBV7-2 with TRBJ1-1; 11 bases agree with TRBD1. With 2 bases clipped from V and 10 bases from J, the junction kept 12 bases outside the gene matches. The CDR3 consists of 16 residues. Germline V gives CDR1 SGHTA, CDR2 FQGNSA. The DNA for the CDR3 is TGTGCCAGCAGCTTACAGACATCGGGACAGGGGGGTTCAGCTTTCTTT. Translated: CASSLQTSGQGGSAFF.

The V call is TRBV5-1, the J call TRBJ2-3; a possible D gene is TRBD1 (5 bases). The CDR3 runs to 15 residues. The V gene lost 0 bases and the J gene lost 5 bases, with 13 bases spanning the gap. The germline gives CDR1 SGHRS, CDR2 YFSETQ. CDR3 loop: CASSLDMAGRDTQYF. The CDR3 region has the DNA TGCGCCAGCAGCTTGGATATGGCAGGGCGAGATACGCAGTATTTT.

The rearrangement links TRBV11-3 to TRBJ2-1; 10 bases fit TRBD2. The trim removed 5 bases at V and 15 bases at J, leaving 13 bases unmatched. The CDR3 consists of 14 residues. The germline V gene encodes CDR1 SGHNT and CDR2 YENEEA. The DNA of the CDR3 is TGTGCCAGCAGCACACTAGCGGGAAGGGAGGGCCTGTTCTTC. Its translation: CASSTLAGREGLFF.

The chain couples TRBV2 to TRBJ2-1, with TRBD2 matching over 7 bases. The CDR3 covers 15 residues. V was pared by 7 bases and J by 0 bases, with 6 bases of the junction left unmatched. The germline V gene encodes CDR1 SNHLY and CDR2 FYNNEI. CDR3 in amino acids: CASMREGSSYNEQFF. The CDR3 DNA follows: TGTGCCAGCATGAGGGAGGGGAGCTCCTACAATGAGCAGTTCTTC.

This clone was counted a few times. V gene TRBV5-4 combines with J gene TRBJ1-1; D is perhaps TRBD1 (6 bases). The V end lost 3 bases, the J end lost 6 bases, and 12 bases lay between the germline ends. The germline gives CDR1 SGHNT, CDR2 YYREEE (reference sequence). The CDR3 length is 13 residues. CDR3 region: CASSSQGSAEAFF. CDR3 coding DNA: TGTGCCAGCAGCTCACAGGGTTCGGCTGAAGCTTTCTTT.

This clone has just a few counts. The V gene is TRBV6-5, the J gene TRBJ2-5; no firm D call. Trimming removed 5 bases from V and 1 base from J, with 14 bases in between. CDR1 and CDR2 from the germline V gene are MNHEY and SVGAGI. This CDR3 is 15 amino acids long. The CDR3 bases are TGTGCCAGCAGTCTGGGCTGGGCGCCCCAAGAGACCCAGTACTTC. Translating it yields CASSLGWAPQETQYF.

This clone was counted only a few times. The chain carries TRBV16 and TRBJ2-7, with no clear D. The V gene lost 0 bases and the J gene lost 7 bases, with 7 bases spanning the gap. The germline gives CDR1 KGHSY, CDR2 FQNENV. The length of the CDR3 is 12 residues. The CDR3 region is CASSQSETEQYF. CDR3 DNA: TGTGCCAGCAGCCAATCGGAGACGGAGCAGTACTTC. Based on the CDR3 plus reference TRBV16 and TRBJ2-7, the full variable domain is GEEVAQTPKHLVRGEGQKAKLYCAPIKGHSYVFWYQQVLKNEFKFLISFQNENVFDETGMPKERFSAKCLPNSPCSLEIQATKLEDSAVYFCASSQSETEQYFGPGTRLTVT.

The V gene is TRBV6-1, the J gene TRBJ2-1; the D gene is possibly TRBD1 (6 bases). Germline V CDR1 and CDR2: MNHNS, SASEGT. This CDR3 has 15 residues. The ends were cut back, 4 bases at V and 9 bases at J, with 19 bases in the middle. In DNA form, the CDR3 reads TGTGCCAGCAGTGGGACAGAATTCGGGGTAATTGAGCAGTTCTTC. It translates to CASSGTEFGVIEQFF.

The chain has TRBV29-1 and TRBJ2-1; D is perhaps TRBD1 (9 bases). Trimming pared 5 bases from V and 6 bases from J, leaving 17 bases between. Looked up from germline, CDR1 is SQVTM and CDR2 is ANQGSEA. The CDR3 has 14 amino acids. In DNA, the CDR3 is TGCAGCGTTCAGCGGGGGACAGGGCCCAATGAGCAGTTCTTC. Its translation is CSVQRGTGPNEQFF.

J is TRBJ2-5 and V is TRBV11-1, with a weak D call TRBD2 (5 bases). V shed 8 bases and J shed 5 bases, with 15 bases lying between them. CDR1 and CDR2 from the germline V gene are SGHAT and FQDESV (reference sequence). This CDR3 contains 13 residues. The CDR3 region is CASAPGVFETQYF. CDR3 DNA: TGTGCCAGCGCGCCCGGGGTTTTTGAGACCCAGTACTTC.

V usage is TRBV5-1 and J usage is TRBJ2-1, with TRBD2 identical over 10 bases. The V gene end was trimmed by 4 bases and the J gene end by 9 bases; junction bases not matched to a gene: 13. CDR1 and CDR2 (germline): SGHRS, YFSETQ. The CDR3 is 16 residues long. CDR3 nucleotide sequence: TGCGCCAGCAGCCCTCTACAAGCGGGAGGGCCGGGTGAGCAGTTCTTC. Encoded protein: CASSPLQAGGPGEQFF. The whole variable domain, filled in from reference TRBV5-1 and TRBJ2-1, reads KAGVTQTPRYLIKTRGQQVTLSCSPISGHRSVSWYQQTPGQGLQFLFEYFSETQRNKGNFPGRFSGRQFSNSRSEMNVSTLELGDSALYLCASSPLQAGGPGEQFFGPGTRLTVL.

This clone was observed a few times. The chain joins TRBV5-1 to TRBJ2-1; 11 bases are shared with TRBD2. The V gene's germline CDR1 is SGHRS and CDR2 YFSETQ. This CDR3 spans 16 amino acids. Unmatched junction bases numbered 12, after V lost 4 bases and J lost 9 bases. The CDR3 is CASSIETSGIGGEQFF. CDR3 DNA sequence: TGCGCCAGCAGCATTGAGACTAGCGGGATAGGAGGTGAGCAGTTCTTC. The full variable domain, with the rest looked up from reference TRBV5-1 and TRBJ2-1, is KAGVTQTPRYLIKTRGQQVTLSCSPISGHRSVSWYQQTPGQGLQFLFEYFSETQRNKGNFPGRFSGRQFSNSRSEMNVSTLELGDSALYLCASSIETSGIGGEQFFGPGTRLTVL.

The sample holds a few counts of this clone. Other DNA sequences from this sample encode an identical CDR3 as well. The chain carries TRBV9 and TRBJ2-1, with a possible D match to TRBD2 (6 bases). With 3 bases removed from V and 0 bases from J, the gap between germline ends came to 10 bases. Looked up from germline, CDR1 is SGDLS and CDR2 is YYNGEE. This CDR3 is built from 15 residues. The CDR3 sequence: CASSATSSSYNEQFF. As DNA, the CDR3 is TGTGCCAGCAGCGCAACTAGCAGCTCCTACAATGAGCAGTTCTTC.

The count of this clone is one. The chain joins TRBV18 to TRBJ2-2; possible D gene TRBD2, 7 bases. The germline CDR1 and CDR2 sequences are KGHSH and LQKENI. The CDR3 length is 16 residues. The V end was cut by 4 bases, the J end by 7 bases, with 19 bases between. This CDR3 reads CASSLPKERDNGELFF. As DNA, the CDR3 is TGTGCCAGCTCACTCCCGAAGGAGCGGGACAACGGGGAGCTGTTTTTT.

The chain joins TRBV7-2 to TRBJ2-2; 7 bases agree with TRBD1. The junction had 5 bases not matched to a gene; V was cut back by 5 bases and J by 5 bases. Germline V gives CDR1 SGHTA, CDR2 FQGNSA. This CDR3 is built from 14 residues. This CDR3 reads CASSPRQGTGELFF. CDR3 coding DNA: TGTGCCAGCAGCCCTCGACAGGGAACCGGGGAGCTGTTTTTT. Drawing the rest from reference TRBV7-2 and TRBJ2-2, the complete variable domain is GAGVSQSPSNKVTEKGKDVELRCDPISGHTALYWYRQSLGQGLEFLIYFQGNSAPDKSGLPSDRFSAERTGGSVSTLTIQRTQQEDSAVYLCASSPRQGTGELFFGEGSRLTVL.

This clone was counted between two and nine times. The chain uses TRBV28 and TRBJ2-2; possible D gene TRBD2, 5 bases. Looked up from germline, CDR1 is MDHEN and CDR2 is SYDVKM. V lost 2 bases to trimming and J lost 6 bases, with 10 bases between them. The CDR3 is 14 amino acids. CDR3 amino acids: CASSLHSAAGELFF. The CDR3 DNA is TGTGCCAGCAGTTTACATAGCGCTGCCGGGGAGCTGTTTTTT. Together with reference TRBV28 and TRBJ2-2, the CDR3 gives the full variable domain: DVKVTQSSRYLVKRTGEKVFLECVQDMDHENMFWYRQDPGLGLRLIYFSYDVKMKEKGDIPEGYSVSREKKERFSLILESASTNQTSMYLCASSLHSAAGELFFGEGSRLTVL.

CDR3 amino acids: CASSYQGGRPTFNEQFF. The CDR3 DNA sequence: TGCGCCAGCAGCTACCAGGGGGGCAGGCCCACCTTCAATGAGCAGTTCTTC. This chain joins TRBV5-1 and TRBJ2-1; D is possibly TRBD1 (7 bases). Germline V gene data show CDR1 as SGHRS and CDR2 as YFSETQ. Trimming took 3 bases from V and 6 from J, leaving 22 bases between them. The CDR3 has 17 residues.

The J gene is TRBJ1-1, the V gene TRBV6-6; D perhaps matches TRBD1 (5 bases). The CDR3 covers 15 residues. V dropped 2 bases and J dropped 1 base, with 11 bases sitting between them. CDR1 and CDR2 (germline): MNHNY, SVGAGI (reference sequence). The CDR3 nucleotides are TGTGCCAGCAGTTACCCGCCAACAGGGAACACTGAAGCTTTCTTT. Translated: CASSYPPTGNTEAFF.

V and J are TRBV19 and TRBJ2-2; TRBD2 matches at 9 bases. CDR3 length: 16 residues. V was clipped by 2 bases and J by 4 bases; unmatched bases: 5. Germline V CDR1 and CDR2: LNHDA, SQIVND (reference sequence). CDR3 in DNA: TGTGCCAGTAGTATAACGGGAGCGGGAGGCACCGGGGAGCTGTTTTTT. This translates into CASSITGAGGTGELFF.

CDR3 DNA: TGCGCCAGCAGCTTGGTTAGCGGGAGGGACGAGCAGTACTTC. Its translation: CASSLVSGRDEQYF. The V call is TRBV5-1, the J call TRBJ2-5; TRBD2 agrees at 11 bases. TRBJ2-7 explains the end of the DNA better; the J call may be wrong. Germline V lookup: CDR1 SGHRS, CDR2 YFSETQ. This CDR3 spans 14 amino acids.

This clone was observed at least ten times. The rearrangement links TRBV18 to TRBJ2-7; TRBD1 is a possible D gene (6 bases). The CDR3 runs 15 residues. Germline loops: CDR1 KGHSH, CDR2 LQKENI. Between the trimmed V and J ends, which lost 2 bases and 2 bases, there was a span of 13 bases. CDR3 bases: TGTGCCAGCTCACCAAGGGGACAAGCTACCTACGAGCAGTACTTC. As protein: CASSPRGQATYEQYF.